Presented here are 18 T cell receptor beta chains from one specimen sequenced in a study of cytomegalovirus exposure and HLA in healthy donors. PCR involved 60 Vbeta and 13 Jbeta primers. The protocol was immunoSEQ multiplex PCR, while the TCRdb copy is restricted to in-frame clones and leaves out a portion. This repertoire includes around 100,000 clones. Input material: PBMCs. These receptors all come from a man between 50 and 59 years old in good health and CMV-seronegative.

V usage is TRBV19 and J usage is TRBJ2-3; unclear D gene. V was trimmed by 0 bases and J by 2 bases, leaving 6 bases between them. Germline CDR1 and CDR2: LNHDA and SQIVND (reference sequence). This CDR3 spans 14 amino acids. In DNA, the CDR3 is TGTGCCAGTAGTATAGATAGTCCCACAGATACGCAGTATTTT. Its translation is CASSIDSPTDTQYF.

The rearrangement uses TRBV11-3 and TRBJ2-1; TRBD1 matches at 8 bases. The CDR3 has 14 amino acids. V lost 5 bases and J lost 6; bases outside the gene matches: 6. Germline loops: CDR1 SGHNT, CDR2 YENEEA. The CDR3 coding sequence is TGTGCCAGCAGCCTAAGACAGGGGCGCAATGAGCAGTTCTTC. Translation: CASSLRQGRNEQFF.

This rearrangement joins TRBV5-4 to TRBJ1-2; the D gene is possibly TRBD1 (5 bases). V was cut by 1 base and J by 4 bases, with 8 bases left in between. The CDR3 consists of 13 residues. Germline assignment: CDR1 SGHNT and CDR2 YYREEE (reference sequence). CDR3 residues: CASSLTGLYGYTF. DNA for the CDR3: TGTGCCAGCAGCTTGACAGGCCTCTATGGCTACACCTTC.

The V gene is TRBV30, the J gene TRBJ1-2; the match to TRBD1 covers 7 bases. The CDR3 runs to 12 residues. CDR1 is GTSNPN, CDR2 SVGIG, per germline (reference sequence). The trim removed 4 bases at V and 8 bases at J, leaving 7 bases unmatched. The CDR3 DNA is TGTGCCTGGAACCTGAGGGGGCAGGGCTACACCTTC. Its translation is CAWNLRGQGYTF. The full variable domain, completed using reference TRBV30 and TRBJ1-2, is SQTIHQWPATLVQPVGSPLSLECTVEGTSNPNLYWYRQAAGRGLQLLFYSVGIGQISSEVPQNLSASRPQDRQFILSSKKLLLSDSGFYLCAWNLRGQGYTFGSGTRLTVV.

The J gene is TRBJ1-4, the V gene TRBV18; 7 positions match TRBD1. CDR3 size: 15 residues. The germline gives CDR1 KGHSH, CDR2 LQKENI. The ends lost 3 bases at V and 7 bases at J; junction bases unmatched: 8. The CDR3 sequence: CASSPNTGETEKLFF. DNA for the CDR3: TGTGCCAGCTCACCGAACACAGGGGAAACTGAAAAACTGTTTTTT.

The gene calls are TRBV7-9 and TRBJ2-5, with a weak D call TRBD1 (5 bases). The CDR3 has 14 amino acids. Germline values: CDR1 SEHNR, CDR2 FQNEAQ (reference sequence). Trimming cost V 4 bases and J 1 base, with 10 bases left between them. Written as DNA, the CDR3 is TGTGCCAGCAGCTCAAGGACAAGCCAAGAGACCCAGTACTTC. Translation: CASSSRTSQETQYF.

V and J are TRBV14 and TRBJ2-7; no clear D. The CDR3 is made up of 12 amino acids. Germline-derived CDR1 and CDR2 are SGHDN and FVKESK. V shed 5 bases and J shed 0 bases, with 5 bases lying between them. The CDR3 region has the DNA TGTGCCAGCAGCTTCAGCTCCTACGAGCAGTACTTC. It codes for CASSFSSYEQYF.

This rearrangement joins TRBV5-1 to TRBJ2-5; D gene unclear. Germline CDR1 is SGHRS and CDR2 is YFSETQ. The germline V and J ends were trimmed by 0 bases and 1 base, with 7 bases remaining between them. The CDR3 is 14 amino acids. CDR3 nucleotides: TGCGCCAGCAGCTTGGGAGCCTCCCAAGAGACCCAGTACTTC. It is translated as CASSLGASQETQYF.

This sequence joins TRBV4-3 and TRBJ1-4; the match to TRBD1 covers 8 bases. V shed 1 base and J 6 bases; nucleotides not matched to a gene: 7. CDR3 size: 16 residues. In germline, CDR1 is LGHNA, CDR2 YSLEER. The CDR3 coding sequence is TGCGCCAGCAGCCAAGTCGCGCAGGGGGCCGATGAAAAACTGTTTTTT. Its protein is CASSQVAQGADEKLFF.

CDR3 in amino acids: CAFNPGGMNTEAFF. The CDR3 DNA follows: TGTGCCTTTAATCCGGGGGGAATGAACACTGAAGCTTTCTTT. V is TRBV30 and J is TRBJ1-1, with a possible D match to TRBD1 (5 bases). CDR3 size: 14 residues. From germline, CDR1 is GTSNPN and CDR2 SVGIG (reference sequence). V lost 7 bases, J lost 0 bases, and 15 bases lay in between.

The chain links TRBV28 to TRBJ2-7, with TRBD1 matching 10 bases. Trimming at V came to 6 bases and at J to 1 base, leaving 6 bases not matched to a gene. Germline lookup yields CDR1 MDHEN and CDR2 SYDVKM. CDR3 length equals 15 residues. CDR3 sequence: CASRGTGDWSYEQYF. CDR3 sequence (DNA): TGTGCCAGCAGAGGGACAGGGGACTGGTCCTACGAGCAGTACTTC. Together with reference TRBV28 and TRBJ2-7, the CDR3 gives the full variable domain: DVKVTQSSRYLVKRTGEKVFLECVQDMDHENMFWYRQDPGLGLRLIYFSYDVKMKEKGDIPEGYSVSREKKERFSLILESASTNQTSMYLCASRGTGDWSYEQYFGPGTRLTVT.

The chain uses TRBV5-1 and TRBJ1-6; the match to TRBD1 covers 8 bases. The CDR3 has 13 amino acids. Germline CDR1 SGHRS, CDR2 YFSETQ. The V segment lost 5 bases and the J segment 9 bases; nucleotides outside the gene matches: 4. CDR3: CASRPGGSSPLHF. The CDR3 DNA reads as TGCGCCAGCAGGCCAGGGGGCTCTTCACCCCTCCACTTT.

The chain carries TRBV7-9 and TRBJ2-5; tentative D call: TRBD2 (6 bases). The CDR3 is made up of 14 amino acids. V lost 4 bases, J lost 2 bases, and 11 bases lay in between. CDR1 is SEHNR, CDR2 FQNEAQ, per germline (reference sequence). CDR3 residues: CASSSGGSQETQYF. In nucleotides, the CDR3 is TGTGCCAGCAGCTCCGGGGGTAGTCAAGAGACCCAGTACTTC.

The gene calls are TRBV11-2 and TRBJ2-3; 9 bases match TRBD2. Trimming removed 1 base from V and 5 bases from J; junction bases left unmatched: 16. CDR1 SGHAT and CDR2 FQNNGV come from the germline V gene. This CDR3 has 19 residues. The CDR3 DNA follows: TGTGCCAGCAGCTTAGGGCTCCGGGCGCGCGGGAGGGCGGGAGATACGCAGTATTTT. Protein sequence: CASSLGLRARGRAGDTQYF.

The chain uses TRBV5-1 and TRBJ2-2, with 8 nucleotides matching TRBD1. The J segment lost 7 bases and the V segment lost 4 bases, leaving 9 bases of the junction unmatched. Germline V gene sequence: CDR1 SGHRS, CDR2 YFSETQ. This CDR3 contains 15 residues. The CDR3 DNA sequence: TGCGCCAGCAGCGTTCCTCAGGGGGCGAACGGGGAGCTGTTTTTT. Translating it yields CASSVPQGANGELFF.

The chain recombines TRBV6-1 with TRBJ1-1; no reliable D call. CDR1 is MNHNS, CDR2 SASEGT, per germline. V gave up 4 bases and J gave up 4 bases, with 7 bases separating them. The CDR3 consists of 12 residues. The CDR3 spells CASSVQSTEAFF. The CDR3 coding sequence is TGTGCCAGCAGTGTACAGAGCACTGAAGCTTTCTTT.

The chain's CDR3 is CASSRPGGPYEQYF. The CDR3 coding sequence is TGCGCCAGCAGCCGCCCGGGGGGACCCTACGAGCAGTACTTC. The chain links TRBV4-1 to TRBJ2-7; 7 bases agree with TRBD2. Germline V gene data show CDR1 as MGHRA and CDR2 as YSYEKL. The CDR3 has 14 amino acids. The V and J ends lost 4 bases and 2 bases, in that order; junction bases with no gene match: 5.

The chain links TRBV4-3 to TRBJ1-1; D uncertain. The germline V gene has CDR1 LGHNA and CDR2 YSLEER. V was cut by 5 bases and J by 0 bases, with 10 bases left in between. The CDR3 is made up of 14 amino acids. The CDR3 DNA follows: TGCGCCAGCAGCAGGGAGGAATTGAACACTGAAGCTTTCTTT. Amino acids: CASSREELNTEAFF.